This TCR beta chain was retrieved from a study of blood T cell repertoires in COVID-19. Across the whole study: Researchers got acute and convalescent COVID-19 samples from the United States, Italy and Spain. Sources were T cells, B-cell-depleted T cells, or PBMCs; the material itself was cDNA or gDNA.

The method was immunoSEQ multiplex PCR; TCRdb's version includes in-frame clones alone and lacks a portion of them. The sample lists approximately 190,000 clones, around four fifths occurring once. Germline lookup yields CDR1 SGHNT and CDR2 YENEEA. Unmatched junction bases numbered 6, after V lost 5 bases and J lost 4 bases. The CDR3 extends over 14 amino acids. The sequence derives from a man aged 25-45 years with active or convalescent COVID-19. Specimen: peripheral blood. This chain joins TRBV11-3 and TRBJ2-7; TRBD2 aligns across 9 bases. This CDR3 reads CASSISGSGYEQYF. CDR3 DNA: TGTGCCAGCAGCATTAGCGGGAGCGGGTACGAGCAGTACTTC.